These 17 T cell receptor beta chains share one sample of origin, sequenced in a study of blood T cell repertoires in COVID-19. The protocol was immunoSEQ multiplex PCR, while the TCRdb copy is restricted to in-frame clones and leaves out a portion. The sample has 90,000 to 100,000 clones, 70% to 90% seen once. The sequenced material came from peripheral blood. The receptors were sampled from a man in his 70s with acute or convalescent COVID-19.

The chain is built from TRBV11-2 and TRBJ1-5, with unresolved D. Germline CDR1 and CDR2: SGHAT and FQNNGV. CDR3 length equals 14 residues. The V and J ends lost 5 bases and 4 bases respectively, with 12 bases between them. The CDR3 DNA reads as TGTGCCAGCAGCACCGGGTCCGGGAATCAGCCCCAGCATTTT. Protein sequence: CASSTGSGNQPQHF.

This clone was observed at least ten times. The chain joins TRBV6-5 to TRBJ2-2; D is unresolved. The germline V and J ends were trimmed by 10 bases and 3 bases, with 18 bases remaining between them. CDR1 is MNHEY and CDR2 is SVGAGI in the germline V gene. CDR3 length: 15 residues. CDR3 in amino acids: CANSPPASDTGELFF. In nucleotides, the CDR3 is TGTGCCAACTCCCCTCCCGCGAGCGACACCGGGGAGCTGTTTTTT.

The CDR3: CASSKDPGQGEFQLGNTIYF. Written as DNA, the CDR3 is TGTGCCAGCAGCAAAGACCCGGGACAGGGAGAATTTCAACTCGGAAACACCATATATTTT. The V and J genes are TRBV21-1 and TRBJ1-3; the DNA was not used to check the table's D call, TRBD1. TRBV21-1 is shown as a pseudogene. The CDR3 covers 20 residues.

The CDR3 DNA is TGTGCCAGCAGGGGACTAGCGGAACAAGAGACCCAGTACTTC. Protein: CASRGLAEQETQYF. V is TRBV3-1 (or the pseudogene TRBV3-2) and J is TRBJ2-5, with TRBD2 identical over 11 bases. V lost 6 bases, J lost 2 bases, and 2 bases stayed unmatched. The CDR3 contains 14 residues. Germline V gene lookup returns CDR1 LGHDT and CDR2 YNNKEL (reference sequence).

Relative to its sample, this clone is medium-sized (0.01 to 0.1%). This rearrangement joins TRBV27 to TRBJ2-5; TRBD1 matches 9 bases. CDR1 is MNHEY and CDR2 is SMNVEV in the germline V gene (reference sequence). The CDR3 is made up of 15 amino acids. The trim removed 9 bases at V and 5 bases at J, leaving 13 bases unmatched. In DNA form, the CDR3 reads TGTGCCAGTTACCGACCACAGGGGGCTTCGGAGACCCAGTACTTC. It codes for CASYRPQGASETQYF.

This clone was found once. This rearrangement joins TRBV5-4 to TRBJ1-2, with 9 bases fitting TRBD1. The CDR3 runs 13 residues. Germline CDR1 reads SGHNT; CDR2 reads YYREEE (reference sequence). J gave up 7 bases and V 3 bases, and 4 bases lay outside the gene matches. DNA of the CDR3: TGTGCCAGCAGCTCCCGGACAGGGGTTGGCTACACCTTC. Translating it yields CASSSRTGVGYTF.

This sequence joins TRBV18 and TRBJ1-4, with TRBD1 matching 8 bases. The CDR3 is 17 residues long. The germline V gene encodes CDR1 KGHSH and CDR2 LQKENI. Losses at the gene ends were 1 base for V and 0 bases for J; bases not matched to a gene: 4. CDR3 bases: TGTGCCAGCTCACCACTGGACAGGGAAGCAACTAATGAAAAACTGTTTTTT. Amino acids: CASSPLDREATNEKLFF.

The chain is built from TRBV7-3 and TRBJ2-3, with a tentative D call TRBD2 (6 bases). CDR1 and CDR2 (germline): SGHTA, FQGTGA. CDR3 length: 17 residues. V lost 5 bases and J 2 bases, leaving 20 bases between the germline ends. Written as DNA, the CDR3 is TGTGCCAGCAGCGCTACCGCCGGCGGGGTCTACACAGATACGCAGTATTTT. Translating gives CASSATAGGVYTDTQYF.

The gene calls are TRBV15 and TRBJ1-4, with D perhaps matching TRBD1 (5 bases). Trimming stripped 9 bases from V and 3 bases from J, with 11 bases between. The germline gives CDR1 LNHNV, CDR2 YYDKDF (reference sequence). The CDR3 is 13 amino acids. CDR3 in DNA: TGTGCCACGCAGGGTCAGGCTAATGAAAAACTGTTTTTT. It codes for CATQGQANEKLFF.

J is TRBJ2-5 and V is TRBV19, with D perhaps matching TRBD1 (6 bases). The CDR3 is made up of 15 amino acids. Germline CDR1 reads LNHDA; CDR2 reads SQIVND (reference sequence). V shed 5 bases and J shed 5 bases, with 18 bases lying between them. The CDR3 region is CASSPYRDLRETQYF. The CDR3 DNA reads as TGTGCCAGTAGTCCCTACAGGGATTTGAGGGAGACCCAGTACTTC.

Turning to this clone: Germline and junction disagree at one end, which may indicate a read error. The CDR3 nucleotides read TGTGCTAGCAGCCCCCAGGGGTCCGGGGAGCTGTTTTTT. This encodes CASSPQGSGELFF. V is TRBV7-7 and J is TRBJ2-2, with a weak D call TRBD1 (6 bases). Germline loops: CDR1 SSHAT, CDR2 FNYEAQ (reference sequence). This CDR3 region has 13 residues. The full variable domain, with the rest looked up from reference TRBV7-7 and TRBJ2-2, is GAGVSQSPRYKVTKRGQDVTLRCDPISSHATLYWYQQALGQGPEFLTYFNYEAQPDKSGLPSDRFSAERPEGSISTLTIQRTEQRDSAMYRCASSPQGSGELFFGEGSRLTVL.

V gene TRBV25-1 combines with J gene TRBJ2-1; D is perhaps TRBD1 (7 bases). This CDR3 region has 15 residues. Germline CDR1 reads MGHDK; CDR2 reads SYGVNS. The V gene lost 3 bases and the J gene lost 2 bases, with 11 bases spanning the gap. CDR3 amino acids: CASSDAGGTYNEQFF. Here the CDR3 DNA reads TGTGCCAGCAGTGACGCAGGGGGGACCTACAATGAGCAGTTCTTC.

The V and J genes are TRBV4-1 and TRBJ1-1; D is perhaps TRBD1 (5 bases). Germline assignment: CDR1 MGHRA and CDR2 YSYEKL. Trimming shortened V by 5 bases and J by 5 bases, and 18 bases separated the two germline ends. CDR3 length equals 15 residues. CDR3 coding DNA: TGCGCCAGCAGCACCTACAGGTCTGGGGGGACTGAAGCTTTCTTT. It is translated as CASSTYRSGGTEAFF.

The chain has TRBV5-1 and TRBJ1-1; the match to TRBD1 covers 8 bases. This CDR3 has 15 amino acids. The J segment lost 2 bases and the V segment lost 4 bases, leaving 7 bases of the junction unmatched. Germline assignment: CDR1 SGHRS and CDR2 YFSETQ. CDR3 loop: CASSPRTGSNTEAFF. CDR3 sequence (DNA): TGCGCCAGCAGCCCTCGGACAGGGTCCAACACTGAAGCTTTCTTT.

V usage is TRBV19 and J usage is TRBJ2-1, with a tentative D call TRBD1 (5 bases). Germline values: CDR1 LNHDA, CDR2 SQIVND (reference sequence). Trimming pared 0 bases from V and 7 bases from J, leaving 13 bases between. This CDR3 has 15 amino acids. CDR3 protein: CASSIDLEGENEQFF. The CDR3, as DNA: TGTGCCAGTAGTATAGATCTGGAAGGGGAAAATGAGCAGTTCTTC.

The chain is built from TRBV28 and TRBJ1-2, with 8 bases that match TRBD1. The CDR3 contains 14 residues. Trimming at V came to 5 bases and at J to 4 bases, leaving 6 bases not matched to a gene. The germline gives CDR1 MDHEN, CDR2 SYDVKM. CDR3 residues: CASSETGGGYGYTF. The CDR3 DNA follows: TGTGCCAGCAGTGAAACAGGGGGAGGCTATGGCTACACCTTC.

The CDR3 spells CASSPRPQGATNLNTEAFF. CDR3 nucleotides: TGTGCCAGCAGCCCACGGCCTCAGGGGGCAACAAACCTGAACACTGAAGCTTTCTTT. This sequence joins TRBV9 and TRBJ1-1, with 8 bases identical to TRBD1. Germline V gene sequence: CDR1 SGDLS, CDR2 YYNGEE. This CDR3 has 19 amino acids. Trimming removed 4 bases from V and 0 bases from J; junction bases left unmatched: 17.